The source of this T cell receptor (beta chain) is a study of T cell repertoires in cytomegalovirus infection. Study-level findings and limits: Within the response measured ex vivo, HLA-C-restricted CMV-specific TCR beta clonotypes were dominant.

The length of the CDR3 is 16 residues. Each CDR3 protein gets one entry after TCRdb re-called the reads with MiXCR. The sample consists of some 390,000 distinct CDR3 sequences, around a sixth of them appearing once. Turning to this clonotype: What it recognizes is unknown. Its ends do not fully match the called genes, so a read error is possible.

The rearrangement links TRBV12-3 or TRBV12-4 to TRBJ2-3, with 10 bases lining up with TRBD2. Sequenced material: PBMCs. The receptor was derived from a human donor in good health (CMV status not recorded). Some clones in this sample may be carry-over from other donors' samples. Written as DNA, the CDR3 is TGTGCCAGCAGTCAACTAGCGGGACCTAGCACAGATACGCTGTATTTT. Protein: CASSQLAGPSTDTLYF.